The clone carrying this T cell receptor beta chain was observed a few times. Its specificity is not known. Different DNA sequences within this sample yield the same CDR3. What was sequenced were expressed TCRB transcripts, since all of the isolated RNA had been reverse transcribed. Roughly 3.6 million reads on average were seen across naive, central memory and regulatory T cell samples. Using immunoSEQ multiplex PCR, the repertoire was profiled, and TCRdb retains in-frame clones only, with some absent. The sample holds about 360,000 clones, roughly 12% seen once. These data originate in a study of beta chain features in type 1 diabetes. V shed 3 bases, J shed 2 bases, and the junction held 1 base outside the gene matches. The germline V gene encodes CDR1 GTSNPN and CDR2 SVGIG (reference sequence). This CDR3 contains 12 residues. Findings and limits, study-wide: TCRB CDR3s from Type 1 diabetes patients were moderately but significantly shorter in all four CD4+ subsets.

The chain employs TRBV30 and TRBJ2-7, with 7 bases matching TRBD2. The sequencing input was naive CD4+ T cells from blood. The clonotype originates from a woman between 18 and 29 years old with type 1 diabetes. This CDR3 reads CAWSLAAYEQYF. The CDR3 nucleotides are TGTGCCTGGAGCCTAGCGGCCTACGAGCAGTACTTC.